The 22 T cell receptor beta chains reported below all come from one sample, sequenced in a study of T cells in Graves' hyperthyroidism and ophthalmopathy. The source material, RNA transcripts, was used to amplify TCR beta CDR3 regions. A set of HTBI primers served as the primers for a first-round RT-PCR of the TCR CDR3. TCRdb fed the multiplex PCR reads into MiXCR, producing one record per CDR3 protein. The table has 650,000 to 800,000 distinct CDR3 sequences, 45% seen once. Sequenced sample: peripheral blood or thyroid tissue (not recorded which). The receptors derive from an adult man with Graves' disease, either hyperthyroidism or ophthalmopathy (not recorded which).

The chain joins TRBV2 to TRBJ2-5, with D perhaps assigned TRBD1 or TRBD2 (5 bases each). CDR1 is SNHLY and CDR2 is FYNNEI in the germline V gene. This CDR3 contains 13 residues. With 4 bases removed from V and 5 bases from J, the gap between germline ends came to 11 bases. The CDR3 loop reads CASSGGSLETQYF. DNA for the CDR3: TGTGCCAGCAGTGGGGGGAGCCTGGAGACCCAGTACTTC.

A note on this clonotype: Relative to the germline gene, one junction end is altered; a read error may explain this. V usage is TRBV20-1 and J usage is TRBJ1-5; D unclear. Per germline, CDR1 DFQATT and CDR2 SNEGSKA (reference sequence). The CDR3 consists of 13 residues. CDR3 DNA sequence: TGCAGTGCTCAGACGGGGAACAATCGGCCCCAGCATTTT. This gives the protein CSAQTGNNRPQHF.

The CDR3 DNA reads as TGTGCCAGCGGGGGAGGCAGGGGGATCAGCTCCTACGAGCAGTACTTC. Translation gives CASGGGRGISSYEQYF. The genes are TRBV2 and TRBJ2-7; D perhaps matches TRBD1 (7 bases). CDR1 is SNHLY and CDR2 is FYNNEI in the germline V gene. Trimming cost V 8 bases and J 0 bases, with 20 bases left between them. CDR3 length: 16 residues.

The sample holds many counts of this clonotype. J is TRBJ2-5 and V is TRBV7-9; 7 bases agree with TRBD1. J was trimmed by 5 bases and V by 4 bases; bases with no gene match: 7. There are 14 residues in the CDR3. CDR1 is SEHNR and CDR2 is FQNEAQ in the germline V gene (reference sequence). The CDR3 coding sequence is TGTGCCAGCAGCTCTGGACAGGTCTGGGAGACCCAGTACTTC. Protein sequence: CASSSGQVWETQYF.

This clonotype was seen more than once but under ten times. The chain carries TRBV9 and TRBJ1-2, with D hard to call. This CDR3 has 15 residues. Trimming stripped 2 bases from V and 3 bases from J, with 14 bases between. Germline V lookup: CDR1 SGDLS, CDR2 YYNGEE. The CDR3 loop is CASSVRTDIDYGYTF. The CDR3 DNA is TGTGCCAGCAGCGTCAGGACGGATATAGACTATGGCTACACCTTC.

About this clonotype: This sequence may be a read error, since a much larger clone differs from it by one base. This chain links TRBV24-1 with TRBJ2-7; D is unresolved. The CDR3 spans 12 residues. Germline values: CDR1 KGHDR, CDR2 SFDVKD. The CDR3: CATSELGYEQHF. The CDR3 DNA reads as TGTGCCACCAGTGAGTTGGGCTACGAGCAGCACTTC.

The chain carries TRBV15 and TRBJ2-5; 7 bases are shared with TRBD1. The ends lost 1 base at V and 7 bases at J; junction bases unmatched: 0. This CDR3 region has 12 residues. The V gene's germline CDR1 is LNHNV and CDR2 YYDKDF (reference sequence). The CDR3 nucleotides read TGTGCCACCAGCAGAGGGACAGGGACCCAGTACTTC. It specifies CATSRGTGTQYF. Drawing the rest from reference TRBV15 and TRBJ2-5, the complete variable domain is DAMVIQNPRYQVTQFGKPVTLSCSQTLNHNVMYWYQQKSSQAPKLLFHYYDKDFNNEADTPDNFQSRRPNTSFCFLDIRSPGLGDTAMYLCATSRGTGTQYFGPGTRLLVL.

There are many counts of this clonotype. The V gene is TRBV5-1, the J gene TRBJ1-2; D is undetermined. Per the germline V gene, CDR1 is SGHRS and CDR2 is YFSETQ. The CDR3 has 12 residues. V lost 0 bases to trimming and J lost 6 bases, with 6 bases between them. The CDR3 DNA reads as TGCGCCAGCAGCTTGGAAGGTGATGGCTACACCTTC. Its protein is CASSLEGDGYTF.

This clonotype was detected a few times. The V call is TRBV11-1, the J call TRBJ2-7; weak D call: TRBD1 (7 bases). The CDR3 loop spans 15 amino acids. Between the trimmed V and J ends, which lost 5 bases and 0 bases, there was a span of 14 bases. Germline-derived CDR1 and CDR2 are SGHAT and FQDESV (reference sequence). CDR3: CASSGQGGLSYEQYF. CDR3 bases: TGTGCCAGCAGCGGCCAGGGGGGCCTCTCCTACGAGCAGTACTTC.

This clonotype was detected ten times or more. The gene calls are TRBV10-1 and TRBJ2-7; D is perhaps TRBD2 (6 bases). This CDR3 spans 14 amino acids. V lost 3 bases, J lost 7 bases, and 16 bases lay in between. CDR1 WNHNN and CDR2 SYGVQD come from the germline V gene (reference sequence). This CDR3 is CASSDGGEGREQYF. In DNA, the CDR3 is TGCGCCAGCAGTGACGGCGGAGAGGGGAGGGAGCAGTACTTC.

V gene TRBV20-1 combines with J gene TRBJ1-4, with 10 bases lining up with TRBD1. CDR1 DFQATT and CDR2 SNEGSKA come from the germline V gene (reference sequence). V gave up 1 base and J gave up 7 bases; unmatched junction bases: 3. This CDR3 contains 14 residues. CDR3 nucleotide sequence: TGCAGTGCTAGAGGGGGACAGGGGAGTGAAAAACTGTTTTTT. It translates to CSARGGQGSEKLFF.

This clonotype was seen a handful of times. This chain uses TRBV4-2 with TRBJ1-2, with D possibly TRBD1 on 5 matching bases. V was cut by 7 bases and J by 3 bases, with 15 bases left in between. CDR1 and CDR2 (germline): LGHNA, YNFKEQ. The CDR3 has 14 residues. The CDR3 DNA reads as TGTGCCAGCACTCCACCGGGACCGTACTATGGCTACACCTTC. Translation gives CASTPPGPYYGYTF.

CDR3 nucleotides: TGCAGTGACCGGGACACTAACTATGGCTACACCTTC. It codes for CSDRDTNYGYTF. The rearrangement uses TRBV29-1 and TRBJ1-2, with a tentative D call TRBD1 (6 bases). Germline V gene data show CDR1 as SQVTM and CDR2 as ANQGSEA. This CDR3 spans 12 amino acids.

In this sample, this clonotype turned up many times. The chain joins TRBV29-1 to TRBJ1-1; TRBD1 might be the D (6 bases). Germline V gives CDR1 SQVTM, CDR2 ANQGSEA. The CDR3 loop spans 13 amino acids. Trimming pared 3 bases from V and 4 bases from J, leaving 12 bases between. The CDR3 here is CSVDQGYGTEAFF. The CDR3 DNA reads TGCAGCGTTGATCAGGGGTACGGCACTGAAGCTTTCTTT.

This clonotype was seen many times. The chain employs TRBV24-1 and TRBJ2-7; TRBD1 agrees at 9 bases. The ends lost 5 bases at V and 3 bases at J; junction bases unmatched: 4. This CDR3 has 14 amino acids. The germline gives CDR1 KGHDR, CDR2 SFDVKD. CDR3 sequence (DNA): TGTGCCACCAGTGCCGGACAGGGGATCTACGAGCAGTACTTC. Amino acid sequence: CATSAGQGIYEQYF.

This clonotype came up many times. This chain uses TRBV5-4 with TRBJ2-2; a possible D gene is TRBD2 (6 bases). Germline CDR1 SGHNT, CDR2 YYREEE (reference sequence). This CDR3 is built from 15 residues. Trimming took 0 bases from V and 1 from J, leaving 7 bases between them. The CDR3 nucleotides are TGTGCCAGCAGCTTGGTAGCGGTGAACACCGGGGAGCTGTTTTTT. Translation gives CASSLVAVNTGELFF.

In DNA, the CDR3 is TGTGCCAGCAGCTTCCTTGGACAGGGGGGGATCTATGGCTACACCTTC. Encoded protein: CASSFLGQGGIYGYTF. The chain combines TRBV7-9 with TRBJ1-2, with 10 bases lining up with TRBD1. V trimming: 3 bases; J trimming: 4 bases; junction bases outside the gene matches: 8. CDR1 and CDR2 from the germline V gene are SEHNR and FQNEAQ (reference sequence). This CDR3 contains 16 residues. The full variable domain, with the rest looked up from reference TRBV7-9 and TRBJ1-2, is DTGVSQNPRHKITKRGQNVTFRCDPISEHNRLYWYRQTLGQGPEFLTYFQNEAQLEKSRLLSDRFSAERPKGSFSTLEIQRTEQGDSAMYLCASSFLGQGGIYGYTFGSGTRLTVV.

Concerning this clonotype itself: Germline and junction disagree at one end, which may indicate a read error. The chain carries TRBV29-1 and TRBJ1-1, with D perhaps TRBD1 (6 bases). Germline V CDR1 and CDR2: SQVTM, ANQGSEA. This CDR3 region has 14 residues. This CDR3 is CSVDHQGLNTEALF. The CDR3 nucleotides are TGCAGCGTGGATCATCAGGGGTTGAACACTGAAGCTCTCTTT.

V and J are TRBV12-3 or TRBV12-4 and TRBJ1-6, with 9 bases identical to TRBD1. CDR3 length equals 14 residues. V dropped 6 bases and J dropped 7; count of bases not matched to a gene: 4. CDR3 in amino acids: CASRLGQGNSPLHF. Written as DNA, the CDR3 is TGTGCCAGCAGACTGGGACAGGGAAATTCACCCCTCCACTTT.

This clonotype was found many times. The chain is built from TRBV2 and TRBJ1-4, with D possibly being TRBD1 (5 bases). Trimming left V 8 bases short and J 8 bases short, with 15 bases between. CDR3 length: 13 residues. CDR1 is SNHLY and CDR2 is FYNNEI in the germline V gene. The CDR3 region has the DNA TGTGCCAGCGTGGCGGGGACGGGCGAAAAACTGTTTTTT. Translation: CASVAGTGEKLFF.

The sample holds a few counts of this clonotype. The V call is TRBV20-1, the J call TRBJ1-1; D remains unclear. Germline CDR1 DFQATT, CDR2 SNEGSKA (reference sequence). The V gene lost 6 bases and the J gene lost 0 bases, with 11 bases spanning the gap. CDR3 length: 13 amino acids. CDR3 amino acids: CSAPRELNTEAFF. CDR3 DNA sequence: TGCAGTGCCCCGAGGGAGTTGAACACTGAAGCTTTCTTT.

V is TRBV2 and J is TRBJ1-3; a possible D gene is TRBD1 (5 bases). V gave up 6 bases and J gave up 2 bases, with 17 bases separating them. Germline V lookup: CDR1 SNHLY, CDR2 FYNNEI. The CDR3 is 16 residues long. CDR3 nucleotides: TGTGCCAGCAGAGATGGTGGCCAGGGAGCTGGAAACACCATATATTTT. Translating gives CASRDGGQGAGNTIYF.